This entry lists 18 T cell receptor beta chains sequenced from one sample in a study of identical twins. MiXCR, applied by TCRdb to the 5' RACE reads, yields one record per CDR3 protein. In the table there are a few hundred thousand distinct CDR3 sequences, around 9.6% of which are singletons. The sample was also reused in another study, on yellow fever vaccine responses in identical twins.

Sequencing used PBMCs. The receptors derive from a woman aged 18-29 years in good health.

V is TRBV3-1 and J is TRBJ2-6; perhaps TRBD2 as D (5 bases). V was clipped by 2 bases and J by 4 bases, with 9 bases between them. The CDR3 totals 15 residues. Looked up from germline, CDR1 is LGHDT and CDR2 is YNNKEL (reference sequence). The CDR3 region has the DNA TGTGCCAGCAGCCAACGGGGTCCCGGGGCCAACGTCCTGACTTTC. Its translation: CASSQRGPGANVLTF.

This clonotype was recorded many times. This rearrangement joins TRBV5-1 to TRBJ2-7; TRBD1 aligns across 10 bases. CDR1 and CDR2 from the germline V gene are SGHRS and YFSETQ. CDR3 size: 14 residues. The V segment lost 6 bases and the J segment 4 bases; nucleotides outside the gene matches: 7. Here the CDR3 reads CASTATGQGYEQYF. CDR3 nucleotide sequence: TGCGCCAGCACAGCGACGGGACAGGGGTACGAGCAGTACTTC.

This clonotype was picked up many times. The rearrangement links TRBV7-4 to TRBJ1-5; D unclear. The CDR3 has 14 amino acids. The germline V and J ends were trimmed by 5 bases and 11 bases, with 19 bases remaining between them. Germline CDR1 and CDR2: SGHVT and SQSDAQ. CDR3 sequence: CASSADGKSPTQHF. DNA of the CDR3: TGTGCCAGCAGCGCAGACGGAAAGTCACCGACCCAGCATTTT.

This clonotype was observed a handful of times. The V and J genes are TRBV7-2 and TRBJ2-1, with D possibly TRBD2 on 5 matching bases. The CDR3 contains 16 residues. Germline CDR1 reads SGHTA; CDR2 reads FQGNSA. Trimming took 5 bases from V and 2 from J, leaving 16 bases between them. This CDR3 reads CASSPPGGETYNEQFF. The CDR3 DNA sequence: TGTGCCAGCAGCCCTCCGGGTGGGGAGACCTACAATGAGCAGTTCTTC.

A remark on this clonotype: An end of the junction does not agree with germline; a read error may underlie this. The chain joins TRBV6-2 or TRBV6-3 to TRBJ2-7; TRBD2 matches at 7 bases. CDR3 length: 14 residues. CDR1 and CDR2 from the germline V gene are MNHEY and SVGEGT. Written as DNA, the CDR3 is TGTGCCAGCAGTTACTCGAGACTAGCCTCCTTACCTTCCTTC. Translation: CASSYSRLASLPSF.

Many counts were recorded for this clonotype. This chain links TRBV5-1 with TRBJ1-2, with D perhaps TRBD1 (6 bases). V lost 4 bases, J lost 4 bases, and 11 bases lay in between. CDR3 length: 13 residues. Germline assignment: CDR1 SGHRS and CDR2 YFSETQ. The CDR3 region has the DNA TGCGCCAGCAGCCCATCGGACAGCTATGGCTACACCTTC. Translation gives CASSPSDSYGYTF. The full variable domain, rest sourced from reference TRBV5-1 and TRBJ1-2, is KAGVTQTPRYLIKTRGQQVTLSCSPISGHRSVSWYQQTPGQGLQFLFEYFSETQRNKGNFPGRFSGRQFSNSRSEMNVSTLELGDSALYLCASSPSDSYGYTFGSGTRLTVV.

This clonotype was recorded once. V usage is TRBV2 and J usage is TRBJ2-1, with D uncertain. Germline values: CDR1 SNHLY, CDR2 FYNNEI. CDR3 length equals 16 residues. The V and J ends lost 10 bases and 6 bases respectively, with 25 bases between them. The DNA for the CDR3 is TGTGCCACCTCTTTTCTCGGACCAAGAGGCGTCAATGAGCAGTTCTTC. The encoded protein is CATSFLGPRGVNEQFF. The full variable domain, its missing parts supplied by reference TRBV2 and TRBJ2-1, is EPEVTQTPSHQVTQMGQEVILRCVPISNHLYFYWYRQILGQKVEFLVSFYNNEISEKSEIFDDQFSVERPDGSNFTLKIRSTKLEDSAMYFCATSFLGPRGVNEQFFGPGTRLTVL.

This clonotype was recorded many times. This sequence joins TRBV10-3 and TRBJ1-4, with D hard to call. Germline loops: CDR1 ENHRY, CDR2 SYGVKD. The CDR3 length is 13 residues. Trimming took off 4 bases at V and 7 bases at J, with 10 bases between the two ends. In DNA form, the CDR3 reads TGTGCCATCAGTGGCGGCAACAGTGAAAAACTGTTTTTT. Translation: CAISGGNSEKLFF.

V is TRBV5-1 and J is TRBJ1-1; 7 nucleotides match TRBD1. The ends lost 2 bases at V and 4 bases at J; junction bases unmatched: 20. This CDR3 region has 19 residues. CDR1 is SGHRS and CDR2 is YFSETQ in the germline V gene. CDR3 protein: CASSLKGALIMTQGTEAFF. As DNA, the CDR3 is TGCGCCAGCAGCTTAAAGGGGGCGCTCATCATGACCCAGGGCACTGAAGCTTTCTTT. Filled out from reference TRBV5-1 and TRBJ1-1, the complete variable domain reads KAGVTQTPRYLIKTRGQQVTLSCSPISGHRSVSWYQQTPGQGLQFLFEYFSETQRNKGNFPGRFSGRQFSNSRSEMNVSTLELGDSALYLCASSLKGALIMTQGTEAFFGQGTRLTVV.

In its sample, this clonotype was seen a few times. V is TRBV29-1 and J is TRBJ2-1; TRBD2 might be the D (5 bases). In germline, CDR1 is SQVTM, CDR2 ANQGSEA. V dropped 0 bases and J dropped 3 bases, with 27 bases sitting between them. The CDR3 consists of 20 residues. The CDR3 loop is CSVEDQVGAEGERNYNEQFF. Here the CDR3 DNA reads TGCAGCGTTGAAGATCAGGTCGGTGCAGAGGGTGAAAGGAACTACAATGAGCAGTTCTTC.

The chain carries TRBV28 and TRBJ2-1; D perhaps matches TRBD2 (6 bases). Germline loops: CDR1 MDHEN, CDR2 SYDVKM. This CDR3 comprises 14 residues. V was clipped by 4 bases and J by 6 bases, with 13 bases between them. In nucleotides, the CDR3 is TGTGCCAGCAGTTCTCCCCTGGGGGGCAATGAGCAGTTCTTC. Translation gives CASSSPLGGNEQFF.

This rearrangement joins TRBV12-3 or TRBV12-4 to TRBJ1-5, with D hard to call. The length of the CDR3 is 13 residues. Trimming stripped 5 bases from V and 3 bases from J, with 8 bases between. The DNA for the CDR3 is TGTGCCAGCAGTCGAGCTACCAATCAGCCCCAGCATTTT. Translation: CASSRATNQPQHF.

This clonotype was recorded many times. The J gene is TRBJ2-2, the V gene TRBV5-1, with D maybe TRBD1 (5 bases). With 0 bases removed from V and 7 bases from J, the gap between germline ends came to 13 bases. This CDR3 region has 15 residues. The germline CDR1 and CDR2 sequences are SGHRS and YFSETQ. CDR3 sequence reads: CASSLVLTQGGELFF. The CDR3 DNA reads as TGCGCCAGCAGCTTGGTCCTAACTCAGGGCGGGGAGCTGTTTTTT.

The CDR3 loop reads CSVPGPDKNIQYF. CDR3 DNA: TGCAGCGTGCCTGGGCCCGACAAAAACATTCAGTACTTC. The J gene is TRBJ2-4, the V gene TRBV29-1; D ambiguous. The CDR3 sequence is 13 residues long. V lost 6 bases to trimming and J lost 3 bases, with 12 bases between them. Germline V gives CDR1 SQVTM, CDR2 ANQGSEA.

This clonotype was picked up many times. The J gene is TRBJ1-2, the V gene TRBV20-1; TRBD1 might be the D (6 bases). The CDR3 covers 12 residues. Trimming took 5 bases from V and 4 from J, leaving 11 bases between them. Germline CDR1 and CDR2: DFQATT and SNEGSKA (reference sequence). The CDR3 spells CSADTGFYGYTF. As DNA, the CDR3 is TGCAGTGCTGACACAGGGTTCTATGGCTACACCTTC.

This clonotype was seen a few times. The chain couples TRBV5-1 to TRBJ2-3, with D unclear. From germline, CDR1 is SGHRS and CDR2 YFSETQ. Trimming shortened V by 0 bases and J by 4 bases, and 12 bases separated the two germline ends. The CDR3 is 15 amino acids. This chain's CDR3 is CASSLEVPKADTQYF. In DNA, the CDR3 is TGCGCCAGCAGCTTGGAGGTACCCAAAGCAGATACGCAGTATTTT.

V gene TRBV20-1 combines with J gene TRBJ2-5; possibly TRBD2 for D (5 bases). Trimming left V 1 base short and J 5 bases short, with 5 bases between. Germline V CDR1 and CDR2: DFQATT, SNEGSKA (reference sequence). The CDR3 loop spans 11 amino acids. The CDR3 is CSARGEETQYF. The CDR3 DNA follows: TGCAGTGCTAGAGGGGAGGAGACCCAGTACTTC.

This clonotype was counted at least ten times. The chain carries TRBV5-1 and TRBJ2-1; D unclear. This CDR3 spans 16 amino acids. The V and J ends lost 0 bases and 0 bases respectively, with 10 bases between them. Germline CDR1 is SGHRS and CDR2 is YFSETQ. CDR3 sequence: CASSLGPPFSYNEQFF. CDR3 DNA: TGCGCCAGCAGCTTGGGACCACCCTTCTCCTACAATGAGCAGTTCTTC.